These 2 T cell receptor beta chains came from one sample sequenced in a study of blood T cells in healthy people across ages. Next came a second PCR, run for about 6 to 12 cycles, which used a sample-barcoded 5' primer along with a J-beta primer mix. One entry per CDR3 protein, called by TCRdb with MiXCR from the 5' RACE reads. This sample has 550,000 to 750,000 distinct CDR3 sequences, with around a fifth found just once. The sample was blood. These receptors all stem from a man aged 70 or older in good health.

This chain uses TRBV5-6 with TRBJ2-7; 8 nucleotides align to TRBD1. The ends lost 4 bases at V and 3 bases at J; junction bases unmatched: 18. The CDR3 is made up of 18 amino acids. Germline values: CDR1 SGHDT, CDR2 YYEEEE. The CDR3: CASSPPPRTGLSIYEQYF. In DNA form, the CDR3 reads TGTGCCAGCAGCCCGCCCCCTCGGACAGGGCTATCCATCTACGAGCAGTACTTC.

V usage is TRBV7-3 and J usage is TRBJ2-1, with 8 bases identical to TRBD1. Per the germline V gene, CDR1 is SGHTA and CDR2 is FQGTGA. This CDR3 has 15 amino acids. The junction had 3 bases not matched to a gene; V was cut back by 5 bases and J by 0 bases. CDR3 sequence: CASSGTGGSYNEQFF. The CDR3 DNA follows: TGTGCCAGCAGCGGAACAGGGGGCTCCTACAATGAGCAGTTCTTC.